The 17 T cell receptor beta chains reported below all come from one sample, sequenced in a study of T cells in Graves' hyperthyroidism and ophthalmopathy. Researchers took RNA transcripts and amplified the TCR beta CDR3 regions from them. TCR CDR3 underwent first-round RT-PCR with the HTBI primer set. MiXCR, run by TCRdb on the multiplex PCR reads, gives a single entry per CDR3 protein. The sample yields a few hundred thousand distinct CDR3 sequences, roughly 16% seen once. The material sequenced was blood. Source of these receptors: a middle-aged woman with Graves' ophthalmopathy.

The rearrangement joins TRBV10-3 to TRBJ1-6; D not resolved. Looked up from germline, CDR1 is ENHRY and CDR2 is SYGVKD. The V gene lost 3 bases and the J gene lost 10 bases, with 10 bases spanning the gap. The CDR3 consists of 13 residues. The CDR3: CAISDGTGSPLHF. The CDR3 bases are TGTGCCATCAGTGACGGTACCGGGTCACCCCTCCACTTT.

This clonotype was detected many times. This chain joins TRBV2 and TRBJ2-5; TRBD2 matches at 10 bases. This CDR3 spans 14 amino acids. J gave up 5 bases and V 6 bases, and 6 bases lay outside the gene matches. The V gene's germline CDR1 is SNHLY and CDR2 FYNNEI. CDR3 nucleotides: TGTGCCAGCAGCCGGACTAGCGGTGGGGAGACCCAGTACTTC. Its translation is CASSRTSGGETQYF.

The chain has TRBV11-2 and TRBJ2-7; D remains unclear. Trimming stripped 5 bases from V and 3 bases from J, with 11 bases between. CDR1 and CDR2 from the germline V gene are SGHAT and FQNNGV. CDR3 length: 13 amino acids. CDR3 amino acids: CASSEVSYYEQYF. The DNA for the CDR3 is TGTGCCAGCAGCGAGGTTTCATACTACGAGCAGTACTTC.

Many counts were recorded for this clonotype. This chain uses TRBV12-3 or TRBV12-4 with TRBJ1-6; D call uncertain. Trimming took 6 bases from V and 8 from J, leaving 17 bases between them. The CDR3 contains 15 residues. CDR3: CASRLTSLRDSPLHF. DNA for the CDR3: TGTGCCAGCAGACTGACCTCCTTGCGGGATTCACCCCTCCACTTT.

In regard to this clonotype: This may come from a read error, since a much larger clone is one base off. Since no conserved phenylalanine or tryptophan closes the CDR3, a read error is the likely cause. The rearrangement links TRBV7-6 to TRBJ2-5; 7 nucleotides line up with TRBD2. J lost 1 base, V lost 6 bases, and 8 bases had no gene match. Germline lookup yields CDR1 SGHVS and CDR2 FNYEAQ. The CDR3 contains 15 residues. The CDR3 coding sequence is TGTGCCAGCAGTTTGGGGCCGGGGGGCCAAGAGACCCAGTACTAC. Amino acids: CASSLGPGGQETQYY.

This clonotype has a count of ten or more. V is TRBV30 and J is TRBJ1-1; the D gene is possibly TRBD1 (5 bases). Trimming left V 3 bases short and J 5 bases short, with 13 bases between. The CDR3 has 13 amino acids. CDR1 GTSNPN and CDR2 SVGIG come from the germline V gene (reference sequence). This CDR3 is CAWSKTVVTEAFF. The CDR3 region has the DNA TGTGCCTGGAGCAAGACAGTTGTAACTGAAGCTTTCTTT.

This clonotype was recorded many times. V and J are TRBV20-1 and TRBJ2-1; TRBD2 aligns across 9 bases. The V segment lost 3 bases and the J segment 3 bases; nucleotides outside the gene matches: 6. Germline CDR1 is DFQATT and CDR2 is SNEGSKA (reference sequence). The CDR3 sequence is 15 residues long. CDR3 loop: CSASWGGGGYNEQFF. Here the CDR3 DNA reads TGCAGTGCTAGTTGGGGCGGGGGGGGCTACAATGAGCAGTTCTTC.

The table lists this clonotype with a few counts. As the CDR3 is not closed by the conserved phenylalanine or tryptophan, this likely results from a read error. This chain links TRBV19 with TRBJ1-1, with 8 bases lining up with TRBD1. With V trimmed by 3 bases and J by 1 base, 4 bases remained unmatched. Germline V CDR1 and CDR2: LNHDA, SQIVND (reference sequence). The CDR3 consists of 15 residues. In DNA form, the CDR3 reads TGTGCCAGTAGTATCCAGGGGGCGGGGAACACTGAAGCTTTCGTT. Translating it yields CASSIQGAGNTEAFV.

The chain is built from TRBV5-1 and TRBJ2-5; maybe TRBD2 (5 bases). V was clipped by 0 bases and J by 2 bases, with 14 bases between them. The CDR3 has 16 amino acids. Germline V gives CDR1 SGHRS, CDR2 YFSETQ. Here the CDR3 DNA reads TGCGCCAGCAGCTTGGGAGGGTTAGCTATACAAGAGACCCAGTACTTC. Translation: CASSLGGLAIQETQYF.

The chain combines TRBV10-3 with TRBJ1-1; 9 bases fit TRBD1. With 4 bases clipped from V and 2 bases from J, the junction kept 8 bases outside the gene matches. The V gene's germline CDR1 is ENHRY and CDR2 SYGVKD. This CDR3 contains 16 residues. The CDR3 sequence: CAISAPGGQGNTEAFF. CDR3 nucleotide sequence: TGTGCCATCAGTGCGCCCGGGGGACAGGGAAACACTGAAGCTTTCTTT.

This clonotype was seen more than once but under ten times. J is TRBJ2-3 and V is TRBV3-1; possibly TRBD2 for D (6 bases). V dropped 1 base and J dropped 0 bases, with 14 bases sitting between them. This CDR3 is 17 amino acids long. Germline V gene lookup returns CDR1 LGHDT and CDR2 YNNKEL (reference sequence). In nucleotides, the CDR3 is TGTGCCAGCAGCCAAGGCCCGCGCGGGGTTAGCACAGATACGCAGTATTTT. Translating gives CASSQGPRGVSTDTQYF.

This clonotype showed up just once. At one end, the junction sequence differs from germline, possibly due to a read error. This sequence joins TRBV5-4 and TRBJ2-1, with D perhaps matching TRBD2 (5 bases). This CDR3 region has 20 residues. Looked up from germline, CDR1 is SGHNT and CDR2 is YYREEE (reference sequence). The CDR3 DNA sequence: TGTGCCAGCAGCTTGGAGAAGGACGCTAGCCCCCGGAGCTCCCACAATGAGCAGTTCTTC. It is translated as CASSLEKDASPRSSHNEQFF.

The chain links TRBV5-6 to TRBJ2-7; D unclear. The CDR3 is 14 residues long. Per germline, CDR1 SGHDT and CDR2 YYEEEE. The germline V and J ends were trimmed by 0 bases and 0 bases, with 7 bases remaining between them. The CDR3 sequence is CASSLDLSSYEQYF. The CDR3 DNA reads TGTGCCAGCAGCTTGGACTTGAGCTCCTACGAGCAGTACTTC.

CDR3 in DNA: TGTGCCAGCAGCTCCTCCCTAAGCGATCCCGGGGAGCTGTTTTTT. Translated: CASSSSLSDPGELFF. This chain uses TRBV5-5 with TRBJ2-2; D remains ambiguous. The CDR3 has 15 residues. Trimming stripped 3 bases from V and 6 bases from J, with 15 bases between. CDR1 is SGHKS, CDR2 YYEKEE, per germline (reference sequence).

This clonotype was counted at least ten times. The V gene is TRBV11-2, the J gene TRBJ2-1; D is possibly TRBD1 or TRBD2 (5 bases each). V lost 1 base and J 4 bases, leaving 11 bases between the germline ends. In germline, CDR1 is SGHAT, CDR2 FQNNGV. CDR3 size: 15 residues. DNA of the CDR3: TGTGCCAGCAGCTTAGCATGGGACCGTTACAATGAGCAGTTCTTC. Protein product: CASSLAWDRYNEQFF.

This clonotype showed up just a few times. V usage is TRBV4-1 and J usage is TRBJ2-4, with 8 bases that match TRBD2. The germline CDR1 and CDR2 sequences are MGHRA and YSYEKL. The trim removed 1 base at V and 9 bases at J, leaving 14 bases unmatched. There are 17 residues in the CDR3. CDR3 in amino acids: CASSQAGGGPKGGIQYF. CDR3 coding DNA: TGCGCCAGCAGCCAAGCGGGCGGGGGGCCTAAAGGAGGCATTCAGTACTTC.

The table lists this clonotype with many counts. The chain uses TRBV12-3 or TRBV12-4 and TRBJ2-2; D is possibly TRBD2 (5 bases). This CDR3 region has 17 residues. V was cut by 5 bases and J by 4 bases, with 20 bases left in between. For the CDR3, the DNA is TGTGCCAGCAGTCCGTCCCTTGGGAGTGGGATCACCGGGGAGCTGTTTTTT. Translation gives CASSPSLGSGITGELFF.